The following is a TCR beta chain sequence with its context. Per-patient samples, pretreatment and on-treatment, numbered 1 to 8. The sample is drawn from a study of PD-L1 blockade in urothelial cancer. Method: immunoSEQ multiplex PCR; TCRdb's copy keeps in-frame clones and lacks some. The sample has fewer than 130,000 clones, roughly 88% seen once. The CDR3 runs to 11 residues. V lost 7 bases, J lost 8 bases, and 12 bases lay in between. From germline, CDR1 is SQVTM and CDR2 ANQGSEA. This TCR derives from a man aged 50 to 59 with urothelial cancer. The specimen comprised PBMCs, sampled around atezolizumab (anti-PD-L1) treatment. This chain links TRBV29-1 with TRBJ1-3; possibly TRBD1 for D (6 bases). The CDR3 sequence is CSGIQGDTIYF. CDR3 sequence (DNA): TGCAGCGGGATACAGGGAGACACCATATATTTT.